This record covers a single TCR beta chain. Libraries were prepared by immunoSEQ multiplex PCR; TCRdb keeps only in-frame clonotypes and omits some of them. Of about 46,000 clones in the sample, about 88% are singletons; the top ten hold around 3.1%. Cohorts were assigned according to the clinical history that participants reported. The data belong to a study of blood T cell repertoires in COVID-19. Sequenced sample: PBMCs or T cells enriched from blood (not recorded which). This TCR was recovered from a woman in her fifties or sixties who had recovered from COVID-19.

This CDR3 is CASSSTTSGRAGTQYF. CDR3 sequence (DNA): TGTGCCAGCAGCTCCACGACTAGCGGGAGGGCGGGGACCCAGTACTTC. The V call is TRBV27, the J call TRBJ2-5, with 14 bases that match TRBD2. Losses at the gene ends were 6 bases for V and 7 bases for J; bases not matched to a gene: 10. This CDR3 region has 16 residues. In germline, CDR1 is MNHEY, CDR2 SMNVEV (reference sequence).